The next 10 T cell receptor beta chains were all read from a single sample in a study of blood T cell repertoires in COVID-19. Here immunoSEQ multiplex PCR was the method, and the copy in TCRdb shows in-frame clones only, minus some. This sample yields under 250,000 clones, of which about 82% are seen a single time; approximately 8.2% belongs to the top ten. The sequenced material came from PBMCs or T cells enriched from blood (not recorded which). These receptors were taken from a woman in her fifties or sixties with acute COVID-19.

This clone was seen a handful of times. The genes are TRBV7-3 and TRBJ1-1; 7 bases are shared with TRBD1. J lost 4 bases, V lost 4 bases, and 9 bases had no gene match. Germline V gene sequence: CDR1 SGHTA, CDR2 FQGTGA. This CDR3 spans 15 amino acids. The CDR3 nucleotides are TGTGCCAGCAGCTCCCAGACAGGGATCGGCACTGAAGCTTTCTTT. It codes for CASSSQTGIGTEAFF.

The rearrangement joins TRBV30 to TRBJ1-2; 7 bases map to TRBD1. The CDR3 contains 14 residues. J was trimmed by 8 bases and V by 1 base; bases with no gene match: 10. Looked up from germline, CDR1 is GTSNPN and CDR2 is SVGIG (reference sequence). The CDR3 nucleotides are TGTGCCTGGAGTGGGCTGGACAGGCCGGGGGGCTACACCTTC. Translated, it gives CAWSGLDRPGGYTF.

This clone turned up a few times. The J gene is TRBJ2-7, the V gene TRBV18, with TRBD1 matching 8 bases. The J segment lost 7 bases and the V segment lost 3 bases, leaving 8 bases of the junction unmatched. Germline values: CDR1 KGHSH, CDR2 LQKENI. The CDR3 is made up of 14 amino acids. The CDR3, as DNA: TGTGCCAGCTCACCGCCCGGGACAGGTAGAGAGCAGTACTTC. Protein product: CASSPPGTGREQYF. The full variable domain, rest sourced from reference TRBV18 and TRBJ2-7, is NAGVMQNPRHLVRRRGQEARLRCSPMKGHSHVYWYRQLPEEGLKFMVYLQKENIIDESGMPKERFSAEFPKEGPSILRIQQVVRGDSAAYFCASSPPGTGREQYFGPGTRLTVT.

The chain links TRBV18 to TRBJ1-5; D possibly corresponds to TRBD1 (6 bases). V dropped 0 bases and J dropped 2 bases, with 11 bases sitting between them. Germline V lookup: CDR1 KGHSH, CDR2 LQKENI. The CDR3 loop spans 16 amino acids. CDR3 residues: CASSPPVAGGNQPQHF. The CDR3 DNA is TGTGCCAGCTCACCACCCGTGGCAGGGGGCAATCAGCCCCAGCATTTT. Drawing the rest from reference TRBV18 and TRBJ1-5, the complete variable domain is NAGVMQNPRHLVRRRGQEARLRCSPMKGHSHVYWYRQLPEEGLKFMVYLQKENIIDESGMPKERFSAEFPKEGPSILRIQQVVRGDSAAYFCASSPPVAGGNQPQHFGDGTRLSIL.

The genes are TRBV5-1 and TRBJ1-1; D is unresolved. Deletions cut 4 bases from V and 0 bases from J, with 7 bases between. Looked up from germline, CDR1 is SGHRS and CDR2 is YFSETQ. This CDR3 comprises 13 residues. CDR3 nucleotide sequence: TGCGCCAGCAGCGCGGCCCTGAACACTGAAGCTTTCTTT. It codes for CASSAALNTEAFF.

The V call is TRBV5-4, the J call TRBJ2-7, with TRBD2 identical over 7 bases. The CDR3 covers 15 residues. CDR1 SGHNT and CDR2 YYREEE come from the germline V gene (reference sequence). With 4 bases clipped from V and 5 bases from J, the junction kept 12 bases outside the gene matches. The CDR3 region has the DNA TGTGCCAGCAGCGCAGCGGGGAAACCTTCGGACGAGCAGTACTTC. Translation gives CASSAAGKPSDEQYF.

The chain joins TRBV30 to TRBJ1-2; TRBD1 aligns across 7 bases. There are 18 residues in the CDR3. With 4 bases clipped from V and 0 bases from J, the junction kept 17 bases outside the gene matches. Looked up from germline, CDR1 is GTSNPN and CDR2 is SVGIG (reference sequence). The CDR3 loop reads CAWTPLRQGIGSNYGYTF. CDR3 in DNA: TGTGCCTGGACCCCTCTGCGACAGGGAATAGGGTCTAACTATGGCTACACCTTC.

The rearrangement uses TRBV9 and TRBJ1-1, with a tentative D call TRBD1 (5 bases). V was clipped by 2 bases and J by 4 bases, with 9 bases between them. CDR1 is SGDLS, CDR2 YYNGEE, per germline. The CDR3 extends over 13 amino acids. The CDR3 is CASSVRDFTEAFF. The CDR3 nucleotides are TGTGCCAGCAGCGTCCGGGACTTCACTGAAGCTTTCTTT.

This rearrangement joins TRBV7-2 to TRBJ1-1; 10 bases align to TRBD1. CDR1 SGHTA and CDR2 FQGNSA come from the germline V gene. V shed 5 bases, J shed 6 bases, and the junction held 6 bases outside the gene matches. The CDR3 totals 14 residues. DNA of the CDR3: TGTGCCAGCAGCGCCCCCGGGACAGGGGCTGAAGCTTTCTTT. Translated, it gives CASSAPGTGAEAFF.

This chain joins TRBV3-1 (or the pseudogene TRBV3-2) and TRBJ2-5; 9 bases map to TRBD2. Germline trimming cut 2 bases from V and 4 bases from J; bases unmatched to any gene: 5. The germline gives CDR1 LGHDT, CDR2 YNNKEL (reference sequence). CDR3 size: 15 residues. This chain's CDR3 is CASSQWRGGRETQYF. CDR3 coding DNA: TGTGCCAGCAGCCAATGGCGGGGGGGCCGAGAGACCCAGTACTTC.